This TCR beta chain stems from a study of blood T cell repertoires in COVID-19. Study as a whole: The United States, Italy and Spain supplied acute and convalescent COVID-19 samples. PBMCs, B-cell-depleted T cells, or T cells provided the cDNA or gDNA that made up the material.

Per the original data handling: Reference gene primer amplification yielded estimated nucleated cell counts. Clones were read by immunoSEQ multiplex PCR, and TCRdb kept only the in-frame ones, dropping some. V, J and clone size are taken as reported in that table, and D and trimming were inferred from the DNA itself. The repertoire includes roughly 350,000 clones, around nine tenths of them detected once, and roughly 3.4% sits in the top ten. The CDR3 consists of 15 residues. Looked up from germline, CDR1 is SGHRS and CDR2 is YFSETQ. Losses at the gene ends were 4 bases for V and 5 bases for J; bases not matched to a gene: 3.

V gene TRBV5-1 combines with J gene TRBJ1-6; 10 bases match TRBD1. The sequence was collected from a woman between 18 and 29 years old who had recovered from COVID-19. Input material: peripheral blood. The CDR3 sequence is CASSLGTGDNSPLHF. CDR3 in DNA: TGCGCCAGCAGCCTCGGGACAGGGGATAATTCACCCCTCCACTTT.